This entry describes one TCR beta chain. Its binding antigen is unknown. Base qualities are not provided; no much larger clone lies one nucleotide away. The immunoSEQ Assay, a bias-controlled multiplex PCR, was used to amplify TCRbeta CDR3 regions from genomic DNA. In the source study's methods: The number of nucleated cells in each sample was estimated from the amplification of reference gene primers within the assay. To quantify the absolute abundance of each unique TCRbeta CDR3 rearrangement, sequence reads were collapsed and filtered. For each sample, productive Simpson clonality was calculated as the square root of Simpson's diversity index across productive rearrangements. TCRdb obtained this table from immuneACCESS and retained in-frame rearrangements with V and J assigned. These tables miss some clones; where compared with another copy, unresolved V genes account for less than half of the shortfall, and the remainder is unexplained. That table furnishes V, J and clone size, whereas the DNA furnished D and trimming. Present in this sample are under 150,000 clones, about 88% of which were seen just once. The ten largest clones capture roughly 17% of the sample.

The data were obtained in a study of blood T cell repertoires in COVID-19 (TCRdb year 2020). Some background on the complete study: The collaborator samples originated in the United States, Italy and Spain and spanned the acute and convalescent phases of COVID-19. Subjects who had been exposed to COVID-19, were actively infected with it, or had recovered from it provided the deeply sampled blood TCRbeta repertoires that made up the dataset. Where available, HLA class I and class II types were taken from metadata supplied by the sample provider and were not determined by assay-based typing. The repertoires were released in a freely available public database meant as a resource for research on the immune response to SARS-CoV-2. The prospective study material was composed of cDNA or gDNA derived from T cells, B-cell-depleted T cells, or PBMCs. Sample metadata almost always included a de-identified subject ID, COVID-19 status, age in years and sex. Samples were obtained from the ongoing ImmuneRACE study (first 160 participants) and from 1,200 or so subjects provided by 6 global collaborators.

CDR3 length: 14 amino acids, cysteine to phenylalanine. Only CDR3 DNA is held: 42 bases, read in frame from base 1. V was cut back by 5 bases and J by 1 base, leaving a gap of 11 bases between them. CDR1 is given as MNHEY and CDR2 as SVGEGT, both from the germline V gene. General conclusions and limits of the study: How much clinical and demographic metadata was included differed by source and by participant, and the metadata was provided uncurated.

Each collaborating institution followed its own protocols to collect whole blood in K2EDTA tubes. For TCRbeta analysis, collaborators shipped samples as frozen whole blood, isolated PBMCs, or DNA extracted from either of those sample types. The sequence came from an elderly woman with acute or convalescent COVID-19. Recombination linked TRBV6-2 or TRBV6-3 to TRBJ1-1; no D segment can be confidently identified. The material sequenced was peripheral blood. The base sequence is TGTGCCAGCAGTCTCCGTGCGGGGAACACTGAAGCTTTCTTT. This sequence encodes CASSLRAGNTEAFF.